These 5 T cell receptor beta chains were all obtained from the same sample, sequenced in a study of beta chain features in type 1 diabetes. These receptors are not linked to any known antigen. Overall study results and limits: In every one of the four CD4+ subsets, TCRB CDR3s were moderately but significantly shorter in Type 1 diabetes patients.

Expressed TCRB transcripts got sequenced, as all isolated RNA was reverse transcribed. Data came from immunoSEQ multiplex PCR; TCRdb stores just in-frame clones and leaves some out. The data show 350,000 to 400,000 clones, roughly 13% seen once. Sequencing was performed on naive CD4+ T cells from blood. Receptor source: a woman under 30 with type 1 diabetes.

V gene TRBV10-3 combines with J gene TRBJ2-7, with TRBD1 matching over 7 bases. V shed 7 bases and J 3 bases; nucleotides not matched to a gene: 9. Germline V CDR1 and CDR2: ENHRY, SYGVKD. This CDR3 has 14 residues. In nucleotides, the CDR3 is TGTGCCATCAAAGGTGGGCAGGGGGACTACGAGCAGTACTTC. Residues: CAIKGGQGDYEQYF.

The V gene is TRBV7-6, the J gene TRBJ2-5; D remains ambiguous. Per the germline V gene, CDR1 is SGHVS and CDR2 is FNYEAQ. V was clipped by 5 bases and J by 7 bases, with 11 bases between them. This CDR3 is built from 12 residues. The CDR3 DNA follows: TGTGCCAGCAGCCCTACGATTTTGACCCAGTACTTC. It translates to CASSPTILTQYF.

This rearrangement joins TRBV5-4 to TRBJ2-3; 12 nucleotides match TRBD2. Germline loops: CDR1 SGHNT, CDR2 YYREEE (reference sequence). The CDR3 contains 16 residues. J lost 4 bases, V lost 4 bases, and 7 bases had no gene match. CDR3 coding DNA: TGTGCCAGCAGCGTCGAGACTAGCGGGAGTGCAGATACGCAGTATTTT. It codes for CASSVETSGSADTQYF.

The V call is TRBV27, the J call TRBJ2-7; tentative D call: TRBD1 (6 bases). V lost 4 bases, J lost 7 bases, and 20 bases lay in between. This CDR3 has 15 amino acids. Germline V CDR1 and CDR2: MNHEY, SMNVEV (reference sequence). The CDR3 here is CASSSPGTTPREQYF. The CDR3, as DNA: TGTGCCAGCAGTTCTCCCGGGACAACCCCGAGGGAGCAGTACTTC.

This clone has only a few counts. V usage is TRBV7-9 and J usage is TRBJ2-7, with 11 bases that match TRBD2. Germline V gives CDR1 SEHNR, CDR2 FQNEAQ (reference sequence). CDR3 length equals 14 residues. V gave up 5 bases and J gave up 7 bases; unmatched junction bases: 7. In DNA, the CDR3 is TGTGCCAGCAGCCTACTAGCGGGAGTTTATGAGCAGTACTTC. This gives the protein CASSLLAGVYEQYF.